The clone carrying this TCR beta chain occurred a few times. TCRalpha and TCRbeta libraries used 5'RACE with constant-segment primers and UMIs. MiXCR was run by TCRdb on the 5' RACE reads, yielding one entry per CDR3 protein. The table lists 150,000 to 200,000 distinct CDR3 sequences, roughly 12% of them singletons. The sample belongs to a study of T-cell memory formation after mild COVID-19. Study summary: Among the donors, TCR clusters were largely specific to each donor.

Trimming left V 0 bases short and J 4 bases short, with 0 bases between. Germline V gene lookup returns CDR1 SGHTA and CDR2 FQGTGA. The CDR3 loop spans 12 amino acids. The chain links TRBV7-3 to TRBJ2-2; D uncertain. The specimen was PBMCs or a T cell subset sorted from them (not recorded which). The sequence was obtained from a man aged 18-30 years who had mild COVID-19 (a few samples of this study predate the infection). Cell type and time point are not known. The CDR3 sequence: CASSLTTGELFF. In DNA, the CDR3 is TGTGCCAGCAGCTTAACCACCGGGGAGCTGTTTTTT.